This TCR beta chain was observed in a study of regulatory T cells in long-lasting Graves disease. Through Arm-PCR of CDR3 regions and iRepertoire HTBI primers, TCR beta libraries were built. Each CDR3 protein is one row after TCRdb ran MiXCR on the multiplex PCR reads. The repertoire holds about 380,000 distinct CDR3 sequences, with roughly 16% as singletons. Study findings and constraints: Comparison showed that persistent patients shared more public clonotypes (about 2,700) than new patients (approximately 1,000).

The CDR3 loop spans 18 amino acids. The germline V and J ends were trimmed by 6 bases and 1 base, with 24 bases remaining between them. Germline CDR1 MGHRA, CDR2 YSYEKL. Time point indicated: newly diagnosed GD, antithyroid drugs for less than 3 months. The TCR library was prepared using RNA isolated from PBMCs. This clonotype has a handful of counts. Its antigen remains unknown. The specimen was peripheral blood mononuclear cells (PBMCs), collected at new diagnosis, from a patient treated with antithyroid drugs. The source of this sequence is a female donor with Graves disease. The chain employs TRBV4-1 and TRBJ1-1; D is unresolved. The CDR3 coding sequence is TGCGCCAGCAGTGGGAGGAGTTCGGGCAGACACCCGAACACTGAAGCTTTCTTT. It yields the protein CASSGRSSGRHPNTEAFF.